The rows below give T cell receptor beta chains drawn from one sample of a study of blood T cell repertoires in COVID-19. Here immunoSEQ multiplex PCR was the method, and the copy in TCRdb shows in-frame clones only, minus some. The table includes 140,000 to 150,000 clones, approximately 85% detected once. The sample was peripheral blood. Source of these receptors: a woman aged 60-75 years with COVID-19, enrolled during active disease. The CDR3 runs from the conserved cysteine through the conserved F or W. The D gene is left open where the match is weak. A row's size may be missing; if present it is once, few, many or a size class.

J gene: TRBJ2-6
clone size: .
D gene: .
V gene: TRBV12-5
CDR3 protein: CASGPPAGDSSGANVLTF
CDR3 DNA: TGTGCTAGTGGTCCCCCCGCAGGGGATAGCTCTGGGGCCAACGTCCTGACTTTC

J gene: TRBJ2-5
clone size: .
D gene: .
V gene: TRBV6-2/TRBV6-3
CDR3 protein: CASSRPPGGRETQYF
CDR3 DNA: TGTGCCAGCAGTCGGCCCCCGGGGGGCAGGGAGACCCAGTACTTC

J gene: TRBJ2-7
clone size: .
D gene: TRBD1
V gene: TRBV3-1/TRBV3-2
CDR3 protein: CASSQGGTGGYEQYF
CDR3 DNA: TGTGCCAGCAGCCAAGGTGGGACAGGGGGCTACGAGCAGTACTTC

J gene: TRBJ2-2
clone size: .
D gene: .
V gene: TRBV20-1
CDR3 protein: CSALRSGELFF
CDR3 DNA: TGCAGTGCTCTCCGGAGCGGGGAGCTGTTTTTT

J gene: TRBJ2-1
clone size: .
D gene: .
V gene: TRBV9
CDR3 protein: CASSVEGRGYNEQFF
CDR3 DNA: TGTGCCAGCAGCGTAGAAGGCCGGGGGTACAATGAGCAGTTCTTC

J gene: TRBJ1-4
clone size: .
D gene: TRBD1
V gene: TRBV19
CDR3 protein: CASSLQGAGEKLFF
CDR3 DNA: TGTGCCAGTAGTCTACAGGGGGCGGGAGAAAAACTGTTTTTT

J gene: TRBJ1-3
clone size: .
D gene: .
V gene: TRBV7-6
CDR3 protein: CASSLSGGPSAGNTIYF
CDR3 DNA: TGTGCCAGCAGCTTATCGGGAGGGCCATCCGCCGGAAACACCATATATTTT

J gene: TRBJ1-6
clone size: .
D gene: TRBD1
V gene: TRBV18
CDR3 protein: CASSPTASTGDNSPLHF
CDR3 DNA: TGTGCCAGCTCACCGACCGCCTCGACAGGGGATAATTCACCCCTCCACTTT

J gene: TRBJ1-3
clone size: .
D gene: .
V gene: TRBV3-1/TRBV3-2
CDR3 protein: CASSQDLRAAGNTIYF
CDR3 DNA: TGTGCCAGCAGCCAAGATCTCAGGGCTGCCGGAAACACCATATATTTT

J gene: TRBJ1-3
clone size: .
D gene: .
V gene: TRBV5-1
CDR3 protein: CASSLETGSSGNTIYF
CDR3 DNA: TGCGCCAGCAGCTTGGAAACAGGCTCCTCTGGAAACACCATATATTTT

J gene: TRBJ1-3
clone size: few
D gene: .
V gene: TRBV2
CDR3 protein: CASSEVRFIGNTIYF
CDR3 DNA: TGTGCCAGCAGTGAAGTGCGTTTCATTGGAAACACCATATATTTT

J gene: TRBJ1-1
clone size: .
D gene: .
V gene: TRBV7-3
CDR3 protein: CASSLIRSGPNTEAFF
CDR3 DNA: TGTGCCAGCAGCTTAATCAGGTCAGGGCCGAACACTGAAGCTTTCTTT

J gene: TRBJ1-4
clone size: .
D gene: TRBD1
V gene: TRBV19
CDR3 protein: CASSTHPQGAGEKLFF
CDR3 DNA: TGTGCCAGTAGTACACACCCCCAGGGGGCCGGCGAAAAACTGTTTTTT

J gene: TRBJ2-1
clone size: .
D gene: .
V gene: TRBV6-5
CDR3 protein: CASSYGGGPYNEQFF
CDR3 DNA: TGTGCCAGCAGTTACGGGGGAGGCCCCTACAATGAGCAGTTCTTC

J gene: TRBJ2-1
clone size: .
D gene: TRBD1
V gene: TRBV11-1
CDR3 protein: CASSFDRAPYNEQFF
CDR3 DNA: TGTGCCAGCAGTTTTGACAGGGCCCCCTACAATGAGCAGTTCTTC

J gene: TRBJ2-1
clone size: .
D gene: TRBD1
V gene: TRBV11-2
CDR3 protein: CASSLRGPRMNEQFF
CDR3 DNA: TGTGCCAGCAGCTTAAGGGGGCCCCGGATGAATGAGCAGTTCTTC

J gene: TRBJ2-7
clone size: .
D gene: .
V gene: TRBV6-1
CDR3 protein: CASSEQHRSSYEQYF
CDR3 DNA: TGTGCCAGCAGTGAACAACACAGGAGCTCCTACGAGCAGTACTTC

J gene: TRBJ1-1
clone size: .
D gene: TRBD1
V gene: TRBV19
CDR3 protein: CASSGDRGLNTEAFF
CDR3 DNA: TGTGCCAGTAGCGGAGACAGGGGCCTGAACACTGAAGCTTTCTTT

J gene: TRBJ1-1
clone size: .
D gene: .
V gene: TRBV23-1
CDR3 protein: CASSQRAGEGGTEAFF
CDR3 DNA: TGCGCCAGCAGTCAACGGGCAGGGGAAGGAGGTACTGAAGCTTTCTTT

J gene: TRBJ1-1
clone size: .
D gene: .
V gene: TRBV6-2/TRBV6-3
CDR3 protein: CASNPHRGTEAFF
CDR3 DNA: TGTGCCAGCAACCCCCATCGGGGAACTGAAGCTTTCTTT

J gene: TRBJ1-4
clone size: few
D gene: TRBD1
V gene: TRBV13
CDR3 protein: CASSLLTGVNEKLFF
CDR3 DNA: TGTGCCAGCAGCTTATTAACAGGGGTAAATGAAAAACTGTTTTTT

J gene: TRBJ2-7
clone size: .
D gene: .
V gene: TRBV14
CDR3 protein: CASSPGINSYEQYF
CDR3 DNA: TGTGCCAGCAGCCCGGGGATAAACTCCTACGAGCAGTACTTC

J gene: TRBJ1-2
clone size: .
D gene: TRBD1
V gene: TRBV19
CDR3 protein: CASSFGRQGSYGYTF
CDR3 DNA: TGTGCCAGTAGTTTTGGCCGACAGGGCTCCTATGGCTACACCTTC

J gene: TRBJ1-5
clone size: .
D gene: .
V gene: TRBV6-5
CDR3 protein: CASKRREDQPQHF
CDR3 DNA: TGTGCCAGCAAGAGACGAGAGGATCAGCCCCAGCATTTT

J gene: TRBJ1-2
clone size: .
D gene: TRBD1
V gene: TRBV5-5
CDR3 protein: CASSLAGQGGYGYTF
CDR3 DNA: TGTGCCAGCAGCTTGGCGGGACAGGGTGGGTATGGCTACACCTTC

J gene: TRBJ1-2
clone size: .
D gene: .
V gene: TRBV5-4
CDR3 protein: CASSSNRNNYGYTF
CDR3 DNA: TGTGCCAGCAGCTCCAATAGAAATAACTATGGCTACACCTTC

J gene: TRBJ2-3
clone size: .
D gene: TRBD1
V gene: TRBV7-9
CDR3 protein: CASSPGQVLTNTQYF
CDR3 DNA: TGTGCCAGCAGCCCCGGACAGGTACTCACGAATACGCAGTATTTT

J gene: TRBJ2-1
clone size: .
D gene: TRBD2
V gene: TRBV4-1
CDR3 protein: CASSHTLLSGGRNEQFF
CDR3 DNA: TGCGCCAGCAGCCACACGCTCCTTAGCGGGGGGCGGAATGAGCAGTTCTTC

J gene: TRBJ1-4
clone size: .
D gene: TRBD1
V gene: TRBV5-4
CDR3 protein: CASSAPGTGGEKLFF
CDR3 DNA: TGTGCCAGCAGCGCACCCGGGACAGGGGGCGAAAAACTGTTTTTT

J gene: TRBJ1-3
clone size: .
D gene: .
V gene: TRBV5-6
CDR3 protein: CASSRRGSGNTIYF
CDR3 DNA: TGTGCCAGCAGCCGACGCGGGTCCGGAAACACCATATATTTT

J gene: TRBJ1-6
clone size: .
D gene: .
V gene: TRBV7-2
CDR3 protein: CASSERLLGNNSPLHF
CDR3 DNA: TGTGCCAGCAGCGAGCGGCTTCTAGGGAATAATTCACCCCTCCACTTT

J gene: TRBJ2-2
clone size: .
D gene: .
V gene: TRBV6-2/TRBV6-3
CDR3 protein: CASSYSTGTGELFF
CDR3 DNA: TGTGCCAGCAGTTACTCGACGGGGACCGGGGAGCTGTTTTTT

J gene: TRBJ1-5
clone size: .
D gene: TRBD1
V gene: TRBV19
CDR3 protein: CASETGWLLQPQHF
CDR3 DNA: TGTGCCAGTGAGACAGGGTGGCTTCTTCAGCCCCAGCATTTT

J gene: TRBJ2-2
clone size: .
D gene: .
V gene: TRBV5-1
CDR3 protein: CASSPERLGELFF
CDR3 DNA: TGCGCCAGCAGCCCCGAGCGTCTCGGGGAGCTGTTTTTT

J gene: TRBJ2-7
clone size: .
D gene: TRBD2
V gene: TRBV5-5
CDR3 protein: CASSAGTRGLEQYF
CDR3 DNA: TGTGCCAGCAGCGCCGGGACTAGGGGTCTCGAGCAGTACTTC

J gene: TRBJ2-6
clone size: .
D gene: .
V gene: TRBV5-4
CDR3 protein: CASSLGTVSSGANVLTF
CDR3 DNA: TGTGCCAGCAGCTTGGGGACAGTCAGCTCTGGGGCCAACGTCCTGACTTTC

J gene: TRBJ2-3
clone size: .
D gene: TRBD1
V gene: TRBV5-5
CDR3 protein: CASSYNPDRAHTDTQYF
CDR3 DNA: TGTGCCAGCAGCTACAACCCGGACAGGGCCCACACAGATACGCAGTATTTT

J gene: TRBJ2-3
clone size: .
D gene: TRBD2
V gene: TRBV3-1/TRBV3-2
CDR3 protein: CASSLAGRGGSTDTQYF
CDR3 DNA: TGTGCCAGCAGCCTGGCGGGGCGGGGGGGTAGCACAGATACGCAGTATTTT

J gene: TRBJ1-5
clone size: .
D gene: TRBD1
V gene: TRBV5-1
CDR3 protein: CASSPGQGGSPQHF
CDR3 DNA: TGCGCCAGCAGCCCGGGACAGGGGGGATCGCCCCAGCATTTT

J gene: TRBJ2-7
clone size: .
D gene: .
V gene: TRBV28
CDR3 protein: CASSFLQASYEQYF
CDR3 DNA: TGTGCCAGCAGTTTCTTACAGGCTTCCTACGAGCAGTACTTC

J gene: TRBJ1-1
clone size: once
D gene: .
V gene: TRBV6-5
CDR3 protein: CASSYSSGLMNTEAFF
CDR3 DNA: TGTGCCAGCAGTTACTCGTCAGGGCTCATGAACACTGAAGCTTTCTTT

J gene: TRBJ2-2
clone size: .
D gene: .
V gene: TRBV5-1
CDR3 protein: CASSLEGGLTGELFF
CDR3 DNA: TGCGCCAGCAGCTTGGAAGGAGGCCTCACCGGGGAGCTGTTTTTT

J gene: TRBJ1-2
clone size: once
D gene: TRBD1
V gene: TRBV29-1
CDR3 protein: CSVNKDRMYGYTF
CDR3 DNA: TGCAGCGTCAACAAGGACAGGATGTATGGCTACACCTTC

J gene: TRBJ1-1
clone size: .
D gene: TRBD1
V gene: TRBV6-2/TRBV6-3
CDR3 protein: CASSGQGGVTEAFF
CDR3 DNA: TGTGCCAGCAGCGGACAGGGGGGGGTCACTGAAGCTTTCTTT

J gene: TRBJ2-3
clone size: .
D gene: TRBD2
V gene: TRBV14
CDR3 protein: CASSLSGGLRLLGNTQYF
CDR3 DNA: TGTGCCAGCAGCCTTAGCGGGGGCCTCCGGCTGCTGGGAAATACGCAGTATTTT

J gene: TRBJ2-2
clone size: .
D gene: TRBD1
V gene: TRBV19
CDR3 protein: CASSQAGGNTGELFF
CDR3 DNA: TGTGCCAGTAGCCAAGCAGGGGGCAACACCGGGGAGCTGTTTTTT

J gene: TRBJ2-1
clone size: .
D gene: TRBD2
V gene: TRBV9
CDR3 protein: CASTGGTGNEQFF
CDR3 DNA: TGTGCCAGCACGGGGGGTACCGGCAATGAGCAGTTCTTC

J gene: TRBJ1-3
clone size: .
D gene: .
V gene: TRBV5-1
CDR3 protein: CASSPTVSGNTIYF
CDR3 DNA: TGCGCCAGCAGCCCTACAGTCTCTGGAAACACCATATATTTT

J gene: TRBJ2-3
clone size: .
D gene: .
V gene: TRBV6-2/TRBV6-3
CDR3 protein: CASSYSSDNTDTQYF
CDR3 DNA: TGTGCCAGCAGTTACTCGAGTGACAACACAGATACGCAGTATTTT

J gene: TRBJ1-2
clone size: .
D gene: TRBD1
V gene: TRBV18
CDR3 protein: CASSPSGQGSAMGGYTF
CDR3 DNA: TGTGCCAGCTCACCCTCGGGACAGGGGTCAGCCATGGGTGGCTACACCTTC